The rows below give T cell receptor beta chains drawn from one sample of a study of Tregs in tolerant kidney transplant recipients. Libraries were prepared by immunoSEQ multiplex PCR; TCRdb keeps only in-frame clonotypes and omits some of them. Altogether about 77,000 clones are present, 95% to 98% being singletons, with the ten largest covering around 0.5%. Sequencing was performed on CD4+ T cells from blood, taken before the transplant. Receptor source: a human donor who received a combined kidney and bone marrow transplant. CDR3s include the opening cysteine and the closing phenylalanine or tryptophan.

len: 16; j_gene: TRBJ1-3; v_gene: TRBV10-3; CDR3aa: CAISRTGGSSGNTIYF
len: 17; j_gene: TRBJ2-6; v_gene: TRBV5-1; CDR3aa: CASSPITSGVGANVLTF
len: 14; j_gene: TRBJ1-1; v_gene: TRBV19; CDR3aa: CASSPDRMNTEAFF
len: 15; j_gene: TRBJ2-7; v_gene: TRBV30; CDR3aa: CAWSVLGDSVYEQYF
len: 15; j_gene: TRBJ2-1; v_gene: TRBV7-9; CDR3aa: CASSSRTGGYNEQFF
len: 12; j_gene: TRBJ1-4; v_gene: TRBV2; CDR3aa: CASSESGGKLFF
len: 15; j_gene: TRBJ2-3; v_gene: TRBV5-1; CDR3aa: CASSLDRGNTDTQYF
len: 15; j_gene: TRBJ2-2; v_gene: TRBV5-1; CDR3aa: CASSLSGERTGELFF
len: 14; j_gene: TRBJ2-2; v_gene: TRBV7-3; CDR3aa: CASSRAGGTGELFF
len: 14; j_gene: TRBJ2-7; v_gene: TRBV4-2; CDR3aa: CASSQVGREDEQYF
len: 15; j_gene: TRBJ2-1; v_gene: TRBV6-1; CDR3aa: CASSGGLASSNEQFF
len: 14; j_gene: TRBJ2-5; v_gene: TRBV5-6; CDR3aa: CASSLVREGPTRYF
len: 18; j_gene: TRBJ2-3; v_gene: TRBV4-1; CDR3aa: CASSQPGWGQLRTDTQYF
len: 14; j_gene: TRBJ2-5; v_gene: TRBV4-3; CDR3aa: CASSQDPYQETQYF
len: 17; j_gene: TRBJ2-1; v_gene: TRBV18; CDR3aa: CASSPRAGLDSYNEQFF
len: 14; j_gene: TRBJ2-3; v_gene: TRBV4-2; CDR3aa: CASSQDQGADTQYF
len: 14; j_gene: TRBJ2-3; v_gene: TRBV9; CDR3aa: CASSDRQGPDTQYF
len: 13; j_gene: TRBJ2-3; v_gene: TRBV4-3; CDR3aa: CASRGLATDTQYF
len: 15; j_gene: TRBJ2-3; v_gene: TRBV27; CDR3aa: CASGKVPGGPDTQYF
len: 13; j_gene: TRBJ2-1; v_gene: TRBV7-2; CDR3aa: CASSLAGGREQFF
len: 15; j_gene: TRBJ2-3; v_gene: TRBV5-6; CDR3aa: CASSQDRGNTDTQYF
len: 13; j_gene: TRBJ2-7; v_gene: TRBV7-2; CDR3aa: CASSLGQGREQYF
len: 15; j_gene: TRBJ2-7; v_gene: TRBV7-2; CDR3aa: CASSNILGVSYEQYF
len: 16; j_gene: TRBJ2-3; v_gene: TRBV2; CDR3aa: CASSEARPAGADTQYF
len: 17; j_gene: TRBJ1-4; v_gene: TRBV30; CDR3aa: CATHRDRGLRIFEKLFF
len: 20; j_gene: TRBJ2-1; v_gene: TRBV7-8; CDR3aa: CASSLLRGTGGGETYNEQFF
len: 12; j_gene: TRBJ2-7; v_gene: TRBV10-3; CDR3aa: CAISDRDYEQYF
len: 11; j_gene: TRBJ1-5; v_gene: TRBV9; CDR3aa: CAAGTGQPQHF
len: 16; j_gene: TRBJ2-5; v_gene: TRBV5-1; CDR3aa: CASSLETGTGQETQYF
len: 13; j_gene: TRBJ2-2; v_gene: TRBV9; CDR3aa: CASSISGVGELFF
len: 13; j_gene: TRBJ2-7; v_gene: TRBV10-3; CDR3aa: CAIRDRGRPEQYF
len: 15; j_gene: TRBJ2-7; v_gene: TRBV9; CDR3aa: CASSVGSGGPYEQYF
len: 15; j_gene: TRBJ2-3; v_gene: TRBV7-2; CDR3aa: CASSLVRTRQDTQYF
len: 13; j_gene: TRBJ1-2; v_gene: TRBV7-8; CDR3aa: CASSLAASYGYTF
len: 16; j_gene: TRBJ2-4; v_gene: TRBV5-1; CDR3aa: CASSLEFRGPKNIQYF
len: 14; j_gene: TRBJ2-3; v_gene: TRBV11-2; CDR3aa: CASSLDRVPDTQYF
len: 14; j_gene: TRBJ2-3; v_gene: TRBV5-1; CDR3aa: CASRSGVGTDTQYF
len: 12; j_gene: TRBJ1-2; v_gene: TRBV29-1; CDR3aa: CSVENRLYGYTF
len: 15; j_gene: TRBJ1-2; v_gene: TRBV19; CDR3aa: CASRLRDRGNYGYTF
len: 16; j_gene: TRBJ1-3; v_gene: TRBV9; CDR3aa: CASSVTDRSSGNTIYF
len: 16; j_gene: TRBJ1-4; v_gene: TRBV7-6; CDR3aa: CASSLVPGRTNEKLFF
len: 13; j_gene: TRBJ2-7; v_gene: TRBV4-2; CDR3aa: CASSQVTSYEQYF
len: 16; j_gene: TRBJ2-7; v_gene: TRBV5-1; CDR3aa: CASSSQGTGGSYEQYF
len: 16; j_gene: TRBJ2-2; v_gene: TRBV19; CDR3aa: CASSMFTQGGTGELFF
len: 15; j_gene: TRBJ2-2; v_gene: TRBV18; CDR3aa: CASSHNTGAPGELFF
len: 17; j_gene: TRBJ2-3; v_gene: TRBV10-3; CDR3aa: CAISGPRASGVTDTQYF
len: 14; j_gene: TRBJ2-3; v_gene: TRBV5-6; CDR3aa: CASSSQGATDTQYF